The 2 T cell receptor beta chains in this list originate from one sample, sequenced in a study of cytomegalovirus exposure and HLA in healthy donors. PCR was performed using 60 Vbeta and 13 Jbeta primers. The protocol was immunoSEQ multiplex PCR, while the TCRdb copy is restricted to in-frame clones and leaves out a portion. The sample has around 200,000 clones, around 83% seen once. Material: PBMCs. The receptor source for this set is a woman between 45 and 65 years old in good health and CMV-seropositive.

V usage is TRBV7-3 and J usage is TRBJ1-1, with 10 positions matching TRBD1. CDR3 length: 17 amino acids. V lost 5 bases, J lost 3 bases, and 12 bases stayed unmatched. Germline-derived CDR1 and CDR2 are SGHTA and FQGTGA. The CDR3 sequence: CASSLRQGAPFHTEAFF. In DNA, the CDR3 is TGTGCCAGCAGCCTCCGACAGGGGGCCCCCTTTCACACTGAAGCTTTCTTT.

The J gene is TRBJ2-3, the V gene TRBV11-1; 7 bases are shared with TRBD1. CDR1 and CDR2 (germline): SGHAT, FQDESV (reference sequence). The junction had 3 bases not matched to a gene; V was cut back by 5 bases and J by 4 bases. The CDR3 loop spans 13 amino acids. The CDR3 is CASSPDRADTQYF. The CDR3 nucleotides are TGTGCCAGCAGCCCCGACAGGGCAGATACGCAGTATTTT.